One and the same sample provided the 17 T cell receptor beta chains below, sequenced in a study of regulatory T cells in long-lasting Graves disease. Documented time point: persistent/refractory GD, antithyroid drugs over 5 years with positive TRAb. RNA isolated from PBMCs was used to make the TCR library. Construction of TCR beta libraries relied on iRepertoire HTBI primers and on Arm-PCR targeting CDR3 regions. TCRdb re-called the multiplex PCR reads through MiXCR, storing one row per CDR3 protein. Here the sample spans 310,000 or so distinct CDR3 sequences, around a fifth being singletons. Sample: peripheral blood mononuclear cells (PBMCs), taken when the disease was refractory, from a patient treated with antithyroid drugs. These receptors were taken from a female donor with Graves disease.

This clonotype was observed many times. The V call is TRBV7-2, the J call TRBJ2-5, with 9 bases lining up with TRBD2. Germline CDR1 is SGHTA and CDR2 is FQGNSA. The CDR3 covers 15 residues. The junction had 6 bases not matched to a gene; V was cut back by 3 bases and J by 4 bases. CDR3 DNA: TGTGCCAGCAGCTTCCGCGGGGGGGAGGGAGAGACCCAGTACTTC. Encoded protein: CASSFRGGEGETQYF.

This clonotype was picked up a small number of times. The rearrangement links TRBV6-2 or TRBV6-3 to TRBJ1-1; 8 nucleotides match TRBD1. V lost 9 bases and J lost 4; bases outside the gene matches: 13. There are 15 residues in the CDR3. Looked up from germline, CDR1 is MNHEY and CDR2 is SVGEGT. This CDR3 reads CASIVSGGVGTEAFF. The CDR3 coding sequence is TGTGCCAGTATCGTTTCAGGGGGCGTGGGCACTGAAGCTTTCTTT.

This clonotype was found many times. This rearrangement joins TRBV2 to TRBJ2-1, with D possibly matching TRBD2 (5 bases). This CDR3 spans 17 amino acids. V was trimmed by 2 bases and J by 4 bases, leaving 18 bases between them. Germline V CDR1 and CDR2: SNHLY, FYNNEI. The CDR3 sequence: CASSESLAHMMYNEQFF. The CDR3 nucleotides read TGTGCCAGCAGTGAAAGCCTAGCCCATATGATGTACAATGAGCAGTTCTTC. The whole variable domain, filled in from reference TRBV2 and TRBJ2-1, reads EPEVTQTPSHQVTQMGQEVILRCVPISNHLYFYWYRQILGQKVEFLVSFYNNEISEKSEIFDDQFSVERPDGSNFTLKIRSTKLEDSAMYFCASSESLAHMMYNEQFFGPGTRLTVL.

The rearrangement joins TRBV6-1 to TRBJ1-2; D not certain. The V end was cut by 8 bases, the J end by 4 bases, with 17 bases between. Germline V gives CDR1 MNHNS, CDR2 SASEGT. This CDR3 is built from 14 residues. The chain's CDR3 is CASAFPRETYGYTF. The CDR3 DNA reads as TGTGCCAGCGCCTTCCCGAGGGAAACCTATGGCTACACCTTC.

The sample holds many counts of this clonotype. This chain uses TRBV7-3 with TRBJ1-1; no reliable D call. CDR3 length equals 11 residues. Deletions cut 6 bases from V and 7 bases from J, with 9 bases between. The germline V gene encodes CDR1 SGHTA and CDR2 FQGTGA. CDR3 protein: CASSSGGEAFF. CDR3 bases: TGTGCCAGCAGTTCAGGAGGTGAAGCTTTCTTT. Full variable domain (missing parts from reference TRBV7-3 and TRBJ1-1): GAGVSQTPSNKVTEKGKYVELRCDPISGHTALYWYRQSLGQGPEFLIYFQGTGAADDSGLPNDRFFAVRPEGSVSTLKIQRTERGDSAVYLCASSSGGEAFFGQGTRLTVV.

CDR3 loop: CSARDRRGVLGTEAFF. Written as DNA, the CDR3 is TGCAGTGCTAGAGATCGCAGGGGGGTCCTAGGCACTGAAGCTTTCTTT. The chain combines TRBV20-1 with TRBJ1-1, with TRBD1 identical over 7 bases. Germline CDR1 DFQATT, CDR2 SNEGSKA (reference sequence). This CDR3 contains 16 residues. Trimming cost V 0 bases and J 4 bases; bases outside gene matches: 11.

A few counts support this clonotype. The V and J genes are TRBV20-1 and TRBJ2-7, with D tentatively TRBD2 (5 bases). The CDR3 has 14 residues. Germline lookup yields CDR1 DFQATT and CDR2 SNEGSKA (reference sequence). The V end was cut by 5 bases, the J end by 2 bases, with 16 bases between. The DNA of the CDR3 is TGCAGTGCTTCCCGTGATGCGGGTCCCTACGAGCAGTACTTC. Amino acids: CSASRDAGPYEQYF.

This clonotype was seen only once. At one boundary the junction diverges from the germline segment, which might be a read error. The chain recombines TRBV5-1 with TRBJ2-7, with TRBD1 identical over 8 bases. The CDR3 consists of 15 residues. Germline V lookup: CDR1 SGHRS, CDR2 YFSETQ. CDR3: CVSSSGQGLASEQYF. CDR3 in DNA: TGCGTCAGCAGCTCCGGACAGGGTTTGGCTTCCGAGCAGTACTTC. The entire variable domain, with the rest obtained from reference TRBV5-1 and TRBJ2-7, is as follows: KAGVTQTPRYLIKTRGQQVTLSCSPISGHRSVSWYQQTPGQGLQFLFEYFSETQRNKGNFPGRFSGRQFSNSRSEMNVSTLELGDSALYLCVSSSGQGLASEQYFGPGTRLTVT.

The J gene is TRBJ1-6, the V gene TRBV5-8; 8 bases fit TRBD1. The CDR3 is made up of 14 amino acids. V was clipped by 2 bases and J by 10 bases; unmatched bases: 5. Germline V gene data show CDR1 as SGHTS and CDR2 as YDEGEE. The CDR3: CASSFSRGPSPLHF. DNA for the CDR3: TGTGCCAGCAGCTTTAGCAGGGGGCCCTCACCCCTCCACTTT.

The chain combines TRBV5-1 with TRBJ2-1; the match to TRBD2 covers 8 bases. The germline gives CDR1 SGHRS, CDR2 YFSETQ. Unmatched junction bases numbered 7, after V lost 4 bases and J lost 4 bases. The length of the CDR3 is 15 residues. As DNA, the CDR3 is TGCGCCAGCAGCGACGGGGGGGCCCGGTACAATGAGCAGTTCTTC. It specifies CASSDGGARYNEQFF.

This clonotype came up many times. The chain links TRBV19 to TRBJ2-7, with no clear D. There are 9 residues in the CDR3. The V end lost 9 bases, the J end lost 6 bases, and 6 bases lay between the germline ends. In germline, CDR1 is LNHDA, CDR2 SQIVND (reference sequence). This CDR3 is CASSCEQYF. The CDR3 DNA sequence: TGTGCCAGCAGCTGCGAGCAGTACTTC.

This clonotype was recorded a few times. This chain uses TRBV4-1 with TRBJ1-6, with 7 bases that match TRBD1. Losses at the gene ends were 0 bases for V and 7 bases for J; bases not matched to a gene: 3. Germline V gene lookup returns CDR1 MGHRA and CDR2 YSYEKL. The CDR3 spans 15 residues. CDR3 loop: CASSQDDRVNSPLHF. The DNA of the CDR3 is TGCGCCAGCAGCCAAGATGACAGGGTCAATTCACCCCTCCACTTT.

The sample holds many counts of this clonotype. The chain combines TRBV24-1 with TRBJ2-7; 9 bases map to TRBD1. Losses at the gene ends were 3 bases for V and 4 bases for J; bases not matched to a gene: 6. Looked up from germline, CDR1 is KGHDR and CDR2 is SFDVKD. The CDR3 has 15 amino acids. CDR3 bases: TGTGCCACCAGTGATCCCGGGACAGGGAAATACGAGCAGTACTTC. This translates into CATSDPGTGKYEQYF.

This clonotype has a count of ten or more. CDR3 sequence: CASSLAITGELFF. The CDR3, as DNA: TGTGCCAGCAGCTTAGCCATCACCGGGGAGCTGTTTTTT. The rearrangement joins TRBV11-2 to TRBJ2-2; D gene uncertain. CDR3 length: 13 amino acids. Germline values: CDR1 SGHAT, CDR2 FQNNGV. Trimming took off 1 base at V and 4 bases at J, with 4 bases between the two ends.

The chain employs TRBV20-1 and TRBJ2-5; no clear D. This CDR3 spans 10 amino acids. V was trimmed by 5 bases and J by 4 bases, leaving 5 bases between them. Germline lookup yields CDR1 DFQATT and CDR2 SNEGSKA (reference sequence). In nucleotides, the CDR3 is TGCAGTGCTCGGCCAGAGACCCAGTACTTC. Its protein product is CSARPETQYF.

In the case of this clonotype: With a much larger clone just one base away, this may be a read error. The chain joins TRBV12-3 or TRBV12-4 to TRBJ2-6; D tentatively reads TRBD1 or TRBD2 (6 bases each). CDR3 size: 16 residues. As DNA, the CDR3 is TGTGCCAGCAGCCCGGACGGGGGCTCTGGGGCCAACGTCCCGACTTTC. As protein: CASSPDGGSGANVPTF.

Many counts were recorded for this clonotype. This chain connects TRBV7-2 to TRBJ2-7, with D maybe TRBD2 (6 bases). The germline V gene encodes CDR1 SGHTA and CDR2 FQGNSA. There are 13 residues in the CDR3. V lost 5 bases and J 3 bases, leaving 11 bases between the germline ends. CDR3 sequence reads: CASSPWGDYEQYF. CDR3 nucleotide sequence: TGTGCCAGCAGCCCATGGGGGGACTACGAGCAGTACTTC. The entire variable domain, with the rest obtained from reference TRBV7-2 and TRBJ2-7, is as follows: GAGVSQSPSNKVTEKGKDVELRCDPISGHTALYWYRQSLGQGLEFLIYFQGNSAPDKSGLPSDRFSAERTGGSVSTLTIQRTQQEDSAVYLCASSPWGDYEQYFGPGTRLTVT.